The 20 T cell receptor beta chains given below trace back to one sample, sequenced in a study of Graves' ophthalmopathy and Graves' hyperthyroidism. As the template, RNA transcripts were used to amplify TCR beta CDR3 regions. The authors performed first-round RT-PCR with HTBI primers and then a second-round multiplex PCR. MiXCR, run by TCRdb on the multiplex PCR reads, gives a single entry per CDR3 protein. This table has about 700,000 distinct CDR3 sequences, 35% to 50% appearing once. Source material: peripheral blood. These receptors all come from an adult man with Graves' ophthalmopathy.

About this clonotype itself: A much larger clone sits a single nucleotide away, making a read error possible. The chain recombines TRBV7-9 with TRBJ1-5; weak D call: TRBD1 (5 bases). Trimming shortened V by 4 bases and J by 6 bases, and 16 bases separated the two germline ends. Germline CDR1 and CDR2: SEHNR and FQNEAQ (reference sequence). This CDR3 spans 15 amino acids. The CDR3 DNA reads TGTGCCAGCAGCTGCGATCAGGGTGCGGGTCAGCCCCAGCATTTT. Protein: CASSCDQGAGQPQHF.

The V gene is TRBV20-1, the J gene TRBJ2-7; 7 nucleotides match TRBD1. Germline assignment: CDR1 DFQATT and CDR2 SNEGSKA (reference sequence). The trim removed 0 bases at V and 3 bases at J, leaving 5 bases unmatched. CDR3 length equals 14 residues. CDR3 residues: CSARDLRTGYEQYF. The CDR3, as DNA: TGCAGTGCTAGAGATTTGAGGACAGGCTACGAGCAGTACTTC.

This clonotype has at least ten counts. The chain joins TRBV7-9 to TRBJ2-5; tentative D call: TRBD2 (5 bases). Germline V gene lookup returns CDR1 SEHNR and CDR2 FQNEAQ (reference sequence). CDR3 length: 13 amino acids. Trimming cost V 5 bases and J 4 bases, with 11 bases left between them. The CDR3 region has the DNA TGTGCCAGCAGCCCTCCAGGAGGAGAGACCCAGTACTTC. Translation gives CASSPPGGETQYF.

This clonotype was counted at least ten times. V usage is TRBV5-4 and J usage is TRBJ1-2; tentatively, D is TRBD1 (5 bases). CDR3 length: 13 amino acids. Trimming pared 2 bases from V and 4 bases from J, leaving 9 bases between. From germline, CDR1 is SGHNT and CDR2 YYREEE (reference sequence). The CDR3 DNA follows: TGTGCCAGCAGCTTTGGAGGGGCCTATGGCTACACCTTC. Translated: CASSFGGAYGYTF.

This clonotype was seen a few times. V and J are TRBV4-2 and TRBJ1-1; no clear D gene. The CDR3 length is 15 residues. The V gene's germline CDR1 is LGHNA and CDR2 YNFKEQ. V was cut by 4 bases and J by 1 base, with 13 bases left in between. CDR3 in amino acids: CASSPGDSRNTEAFF. Written as DNA, the CDR3 is TGTGCCAGCAGCCCAGGTGACTCCAGGAACACTGAAGCTTTCTTT.

V usage is TRBV29-1 and J usage is TRBJ2-7; 9 bases are a match to TRBD1. Trimming cost V 5 bases and J 6 bases; bases outside gene matches: 5. Germline V gives CDR1 SQVTM, CDR2 ANQGSEA. The CDR3 totals 12 residues. The CDR3 sequence: CSVRQGDREQYF. CDR3 coding DNA: TGCAGCGTTAGACAGGGGGATCGCGAGCAGTACTTC.

The gene calls are TRBV7-9 and TRBJ2-6; D may be TRBD1 (5 bases). This CDR3 comprises 18 residues. Germline CDR1 and CDR2: SEHNR and FQNEAQ (reference sequence). V lost 5 bases, J lost 2 bases, and 19 bases lay in between. The CDR3 region has the DNA TGTGCCAGCAGCCCCCGGTCGGCCTCAGGGACTGGGGCCAACGTCCTGACTTTC. Residues: CASSPRSASGTGANVLTF. The full variable domain, with the rest looked up from reference TRBV7-9 and TRBJ2-6, is DTGVSQNPRHKITKRGQNVTFRCDPISEHNRLYWYRQTLGQGPEFLTYFQNEAQLEKSRLLSDRFSAERPKGSFSTLEIQRTEQGDSAMYLCASSPRSASGTGANVLTFGAGSRLTVL.

Many counts were recorded for this clonotype. V usage is TRBV7-2 and J usage is TRBJ1-5; unclear D gene. Per the germline V gene, CDR1 is SGHTA and CDR2 is FQGNSA. Trimming removed 0 bases from V and 0 bases from J, with 6 bases in between. This CDR3 is 15 amino acids long. CDR3 DNA: TGTGCCAGCAGCTTAGCGGGGAGTAGCAATCAGCCCCAGCATTTT. Encoded protein: CASSLAGSSNQPQHF.

There are many counts of this clonotype. V gene TRBV12-3 or TRBV12-4 combines with J gene TRBJ2-5; tentatively, D is TRBD2 (7 bases). CDR3 length: 15 amino acids. Trimming stripped 6 bases from V and 5 bases from J, with 19 bases between. The CDR3 DNA follows: TGTGCCAGCAGCCTCCCATCGGGGGGCCAGGAGACCCAGTACTTC. It specifies CASSLPSGGQETQYF.

V gene TRBV7-9 combines with J gene TRBJ2-7; tentatively, D is TRBD1 (5 bases). CDR3 size: 13 residues. Trimming removed 5 bases from V and 7 bases from J, with 15 bases in between. CDR1 is SEHNR, CDR2 FQNEAQ, per germline (reference sequence). The CDR3 here is CASSEMGPGEQYF. CDR3 sequence (DNA): TGTGCCAGCAGCGAAATGGGGCCAGGGGAGCAGTACTTC.

This clonotype was observed a single time. A much larger clone differs by one base, so this may be a read error. In this CDR3 the conserved last residue, phenylalanine or tryptophan, is missing, so a read error is likely. DNA of the CDR3: TGTGCCACCAGTGACTCGAGACAGATTAATTCACCCCTCCACCTT. Translated: CATSDSRQINSPLHL. The rearrangement joins TRBV24-1 to TRBJ1-6; D is perhaps TRBD1 (5 bases). Germline V gene lookup returns CDR1 KGHDR and CDR2 SFDVKD. V dropped 4 bases and J dropped 6 bases, with 12 bases sitting between them. The CDR3 has 15 amino acids.

The rearrangement joins TRBV15 to TRBJ2-7, with D perhaps TRBD2 (6 bases). V lost 11 bases, J lost 0 bases, and 14 bases lay in between. The CDR3 runs to 13 residues. CDR1 is LNHNV and CDR2 is YYDKDF in the germline V gene (reference sequence). CDR3 coding DNA: TGTGCCGACCGACGGGACTTCTCCTACGAGCAGTACTTC. Its protein product is CADRRDFSYEQYF.

J is TRBJ2-5 and V is TRBV10-2, with D perhaps being TRBD1 or TRBD2 (6 bases each). Trimming left V 6 bases short and J 5 bases short, with 16 bases between. The CDR3 sequence is 14 residues long. CDR1 and CDR2 (germline): WSHSY, SAAADI. CDR3 in amino acids: CASSQDRGAETQYF. CDR3 DNA sequence: TGCGCCAGCAGCCAAGATAGGGGGGCGGAGACCCAGTACTTC.

The V call is TRBV4-3, the J call TRBJ1-2; 9 positions agree with TRBD1. The trim removed 5 bases at V and 0 bases at J, leaving 4 bases unmatched. The CDR3 contains 15 residues. Germline CDR1 reads LGHNA; CDR2 reads YSLEER. Written as DNA, the CDR3 is TGCGCCAGCAGCGAACAGGGGGCTTCTAACTATGGCTACACCTTC. The encoded protein is CASSEQGASNYGYTF.

The rearrangement links TRBV29-1 to TRBJ2-3, with a weak D call TRBD2 (7 bases). Trimming removed 5 bases at V and 4 bases at J, with 13 bases between. Germline CDR1 and CDR2: SQVTM and ANQGSEA. The CDR3 is 13 amino acids. The CDR3 loop is CSVRRGASDTQYF. The CDR3 DNA follows: TGCAGCGTTCGCCGGGGGGCTTCAGATACGCAGTATTTT.

At least ten counts were recorded for this clonotype. The chain carries TRBV7-2 and TRBJ1-2; no reliable D call. CDR1 and CDR2 from the germline V gene are SGHTA and FQGNSA. The CDR3 has 14 residues. V dropped 2 bases and J dropped 0 bases, with 7 bases sitting between them. The CDR3 DNA is TGTGCCAGCAGCTTAAACAGAGCTAACTATGGCTACACCTTC. Its translation is CASSLNRANYGYTF.

This clonotype was seen many times. The rearrangement joins TRBV10-2 to TRBJ1-2; D unclear. Germline CDR1 and CDR2: WSHSY and SAAADI. The length of the CDR3 is 13 residues. V gave up 6 bases and J gave up 4 bases, with 12 bases separating them. The CDR3 is CASRREPGYGYTF. CDR3 nucleotide sequence: TGCGCCAGCAGGAGGGAGCCGGGCTATGGCTACACCTTC.

This clonotype was seen ten or more times. The chain recombines TRBV15 with TRBJ2-5; D gene ambiguous. Germline V gene lookup returns CDR1 LNHNV and CDR2 YYDKDF (reference sequence). V lost 0 bases and J 1 base, leaving 9 bases between the germline ends. CDR3 size: 15 residues. In DNA, the CDR3 is TGTGCCACCAGCAGAGATCGAGGCACCCAAGAGACCCAGTACTTC. Its translation: CATSRDRGTQETQYF.

This clonotype was seen a few times. The chain links TRBV24-1 to TRBJ1-5; D call uncertain. The CDR3 is 14 residues long. Trimming removed 11 bases from V and 5 bases from J, with 18 bases in between. Germline V lookup: CDR1 KGHDR, CDR2 SFDVKD. CDR3 amino acids: CASRSSGRHQPQHF. DNA of the CDR3: TGTGCCAGCAGGTCATCGGGTAGGCATCAGCCCCAGCATTTT.

V usage is TRBV2 and J usage is TRBJ2-7; 9 bases are shared with TRBD1. The CDR3 loop spans 15 amino acids. Germline values: CDR1 SNHLY, CDR2 FYNNEI. J lost 7 bases, V lost 6 bases, and 13 bases had no gene match. Here the CDR3 DNA reads TGTGCCAGCAGCGACCCGGAGACAGGGGGGAGGGAGCAGTACTTC. This encodes CASSDPETGGREQYF.